Listed below are T cell receptor beta chains from one sample, sequenced in a study of identical twins. Using its own MiXCR run on the 5' RACE reads, TCRdb lists one record per CDR3 protein. The table includes fewer than 450,000 distinct CDR3 sequences, approximately 8.7% detected once. The source material was naive T cells sorted from blood. The receptors were sampled from a woman in her 50s in good health. CDR3s include the opening cysteine and the closing phenylalanine or tryptophan. D genes are given only for firm matches. Clone size is given for some rows only: seen once, a few or many times, or a class if the clone is expanded.

TRBJ2-7 many . TRBV3-1 CASSPAVRDEQYF TGTGCCAGCAGCCCAGCGGTCAGGGACGAGCAGTACTTC
TRBJ2-1 many . TRBV4-2 CASSQVVSGSYNEQFF TGTGCCAGCAGCCAAGTAGTCTCCGGGTCCTACAATGAGCAGTTCTTC
TRBJ2-2 many . TRBV5-6 CASSLLTGELFF TGTGCCAGCAGTTTACTGACCGGGGAGCTGTTTTTT
TRBJ1-4 many . TRBV6-1 CASSEALPTATNEKLFF TGTGCCAGCAGTGAAGCGCTTCCTACTGCAACTAATGAAAAACTGTTTTTT
TRBJ1-2 few . TRBV5-1 CASSFGRGRSHNYGYTF TGCGCCAGCAGCTTTGGGAGGGGACGGAGTCACAACTATGGCTACACCTTC
TRBJ1-1 few . TRBV11-2 CASSVFAQANTEAFF TGTGCCAGCAGCGTCTTCGCGCAGGCGAACACTGAAGCTTTCTTT
TRBJ2-3 . TRBD2 TRBV6-5 CASSYSGLAGRTDTQYF TGTGCCAGCAGTTACTCGGGACTAGCGGGACGCACAGATACGCAGTATTTT
TRBJ2-1 . . TRBV6-1 CASSERTAEQFF TGTGCCAGCAGTGAGAGGACAGCCGAGCAGTTCTTC
TRBJ1-1 . . TRBV7-2 CASSLDGFKAFF TGTGCCAGCAGCTTAGACGGATTCAAAGCTTTCTTT
TRBJ2-3 . TRBD2 TRBV5-1 CASSRAGGPGDTQYF TGCGCCAGCAGCCGAGCGGGAGGGCCGGGAGATACGCAGTATTTT
TRBJ2-7 few . TRBV20-1 CSARDPGSLKGYEQYF TGCAGTGCTAGAGATCCGGGCTCCCTCAAGGGCTACGAGCAGTACTTC
TRBJ2-7 few . TRBV28 CASSASGQISYEQYF TGTGCCAGCAGCGCGTCGGGACAAATCTCCTACGAGCAGTACTTC
TRBJ2-1 many TRBD2 TRBV24-1 CATSDLTSGGNEQFF TGTGCCACCAGTGATTTGACTAGCGGGGGAAATGAGCAGTTCTTC
TRBJ2-5 . . TRBV15 CATSRGVGATIQETQYF TGTGCCACCAGCAGAGGGGTAGGGGCTACAATCCAAGAGACCCAGTACTTC
TRBJ1-1 few . TRBV13 CASSSPEAFF TGTGCCAGCAGCTCCCCTGAAGCTTTCTTT
TRBJ2-4 . . TRBV4-1 CASSQGGENIQYF TGCGCCAGCAGCCAAGGTGGGGAGAACATTCAGTACTTC
TRBJ2-1 many TRBD2 TRBV6-2/TRBV6-3 CASRRPGLVRSEQFF TGTGCCAGCAGACGACCGGGACTAGTGAGGAGTGAGCAGTTCTTC
TRBJ2-3 . . TRBV5-1 CASKRPRDFSTDTQYF TGCGCCAGCAAGAGACCCCGGGACTTTTCCACAGATACGCAGTATTTT
TRBJ2-2 . TRBD2 TRBV5-1 CASSLASREDGGAGELFF TGCGCCAGCAGCTTGGCGTCGCGGGAGGATGGCGGGGCCGGGGAGCTGTTTTTT
TRBJ2-4 . TRBD2 TRBV7-9 CASSSVFSGRAKNIQYF TGTGCCAGCAGCTCCGTCTTTAGCGGGAGGGCCAAAAACATTCAGTACTTC
TRBJ2-1 . TRBD2 TRBV6-5 CASSYSRGSGVPNEQFF TGTGCCAGCAGTTACTCGAGGGGTAGCGGGGTTCCCAATGAGCAGTTCTTC
TRBJ1-5 few . TRBV20-1 CSARDLGQPQHF TGCAGTGCTAGAGACCTAGGCCAGCCCCAGCATTTC
TRBJ2-2 few . TRBV7-2 CASSLKQNTGELFF TGTGCCAGCAGCTTAAAACAGAACACCGGGGAGCTGTTTTTT
TRBJ2-7 few TRBD2 TRBV12-3/TRBV12-4 CASSLREKREVLSYEQYF TGTGCCAGCAGTTTACGAGAAAAGCGGGAGGTCCTCTCCTACGAGCAGTACTTC
TRBJ1-3 . . TRBV11-2 CASSFMDTIYF TGTGCCAGCAGCTTCATGGACACCATATATTTT
TRBJ2-7 few . TRBV5-1 CASSSGVLAYEQYF TGCGCCAGCAGTTCCGGGGTCCTGGCCTACGAGCAGTACTTC
TRBJ1-5 . . TRBV20-1 CSARPGYSNQPQHF TGCAGTGCTAGACCGGGGTATAGCAATCAGCCCCAGCATTTT
TRBJ2-1 many TRBD2 TRBV5-1 CASVRDYVPYNEQFF TGCGCCAGCGTACGGGACTACGTCCCCTACAATGAGCAGTTCTTC
TRBJ2-5 many . TRBV10-2 CASAFNWETQYF TGCGCCAGCGCCTTTAACTGGGAGACCCAGTACTTC
TRBJ2-6 . . TRBV29-1 CSVGVVSGANVLTF TGCAGCGTTGGGGTGGTCTCTGGGGCCAACGTCCTGACTTTC
TRBJ2-1 . . TRBV6-1 CASSPRGWTQGFF TGTGCCAGCAGTCCCCGTGGTTGGACACAAGGGTTCTTC
TRBJ1-2 . . TRBV6-5 CASSYSNAGYYGYTF TGTGCCAGCAGTTACTCGAACGCAGGCTATTATGGCTACACCTTC
TRBJ1-1 . . TRBV9 CASSFDFLDTEAFF TGTGCCAGCAGCTTCGATTTTTTGGACACTGAAGCTTTCTTT
TRBJ2-1 many TRBD2 TRBV12-3/TRBV12-4 CASSPSSGGEQFF TGTGCCAGCAGTCCATCTAGCGGAGGTGAGCAGTTCTTC
TRBJ1-1 many TRBD1 TRBV9 CASSAGDRLNTEAFF TGTGCCAGCAGCGCGGGGGACAGGTTGAACACTGAAGCTTTCTTT
TRBJ2-5 . TRBD2 TRBV5-1 CASSLGAAGELETQYF TGCGCCAGCAGCTTGGGAGCAGCGGGAGAGTTAGAGACCCAGTACTTC
TRBJ2-3 few . TRBV11-2 CASSLASAYTDTQYF TGTGCCAGCAGCTTAGCTAGCGCATACACAGATACGCAGTATTTT
TRBJ2-4 . . TRBV12-3/TRBV12-4 CASRTGPKNIQYF TGTGCCAGCCGGACCGGGCCGAAAAACATTCAGTACTTC
TRBJ2-1 many . TRBV3-1 CASSQVSGNEQFF TGTGCCAGCAGCCAGGTTTCTGGCAATGAGCAGTTCTTC
TRBJ1-1 few . TRBV5-1 CASSLIGDEAFF TGCGCCAGCAGTCTCATCGGAGACGAAGCTTTCTTT
TRBJ2-2 few TRBD1 TRBV6-1 CASSDRRNTGELFF TGTGCCAGCTCGGACAGGAGGAACACCGGGGAGCTGTTTTTT
TRBJ2-5 many TRBD1 TRBV4-1 CASSQGTGGTQYF TGCGCCAGCAGCCAGGGGACAGGCGGGACCCAGTACTTC